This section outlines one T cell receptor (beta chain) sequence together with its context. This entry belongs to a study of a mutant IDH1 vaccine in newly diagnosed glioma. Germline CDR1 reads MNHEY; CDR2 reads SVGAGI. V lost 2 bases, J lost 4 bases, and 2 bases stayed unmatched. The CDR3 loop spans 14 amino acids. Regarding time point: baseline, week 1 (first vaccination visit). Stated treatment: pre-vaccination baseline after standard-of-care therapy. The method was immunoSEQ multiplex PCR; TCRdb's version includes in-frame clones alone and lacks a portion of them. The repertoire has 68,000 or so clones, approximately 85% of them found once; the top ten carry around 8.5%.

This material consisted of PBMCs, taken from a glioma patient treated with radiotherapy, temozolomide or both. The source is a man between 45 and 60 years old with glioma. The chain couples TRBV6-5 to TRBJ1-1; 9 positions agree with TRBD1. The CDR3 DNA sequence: TGTGCCAGCAGTTACCGGGGACAGGGCACTGAAGCTTTCTTT. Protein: CASSYRGQGTEAFF.